Shown below are 26 T cell receptor beta chains from a single sample sequenced in a study of blood T cell repertoires in COVID-19. Generated by immunoSEQ multiplex PCR, the TCRdb table keeps only in-frame clones and is missing some. The sample has 100,000 to 150,000 clones, roughly 74% seen once. Input material: peripheral blood. These receptors were obtained from a man at least 80 years old with COVID-19, enrolled during active disease.

The V call is TRBV28, the J call TRBJ2-1; no firm D call. The ends were cut back, 7 bases at V and 0 bases at J, with 16 bases in the middle. The germline CDR1 and CDR2 sequences are MDHEN and SYDVKM. CDR3 size: 16 residues. CDR3 in DNA: TGTGCCAGCAAAGGCCGAGGATACCCCTCCTACAATGAGCAGTTCTTC. It encodes CASKGRGYPSYNEQFF.

The gene calls are TRBV11-2 and TRBJ2-2; D may be TRBD1 (6 bases). CDR1 is SGHAT, CDR2 FQNNGV, per germline. This CDR3 comprises 15 residues. V was pared by 2 bases and J by 7 bases, with 14 bases between. CDR3 sequence: CASSLRTGYGGELFF. The CDR3 bases are TGTGCCAGCAGCTTACGAACAGGGTACGGCGGGGAGCTGTTTTTT.

V gene TRBV2 combines with J gene TRBJ2-1; TRBD2 matches 12 bases. CDR3 length: 16 residues. CDR1 is SNHLY and CDR2 is FYNNEI in the germline V gene. Unmatched junction bases numbered 3, after V lost 6 bases and J lost 0 bases. The CDR3 is CASSRTSGDSYNEQFF. The CDR3, as DNA: TGTGCCAGCAGCAGGACTAGCGGGGACTCCTACAATGAGCAGTTCTTC.

This chain links TRBV3-1 (or the pseudogene TRBV3-2) with TRBJ2-7; 7 bases are shared with TRBD1. The trim removed 0 bases at V and 4 bases at J, leaving 6 bases unmatched. The germline V gene encodes CDR1 LGHDT and CDR2 YNNKEL (reference sequence). This CDR3 spans 15 amino acids. The chain's CDR3 is CASSQDMTGRYEQYF. The CDR3 region has the DNA TGTGCCAGCAGCCAAGACATGACAGGGCGATACGAGCAGTACTTC.

The chain combines TRBV29-1 with TRBJ1-2; possibly TRBD1 for D (6 bases). Germline V CDR1 and CDR2: SQVTM, ANQGSEA. Trimming removed 6 bases at V and 8 bases at J, with 16 bases between. The CDR3 spans 12 residues. The CDR3 DNA sequence: TGCAGCGTCGAGAGGGGGTTTTTGGGCTACACCTTC. Translated: CSVERGFLGYTF.

This clone was seen ten or more times. This chain connects TRBV19 to TRBJ1-1; 7 nucleotides line up with TRBD1. J gave up 6 bases and V 7 bases, and 11 bases lay outside the gene matches. Germline V gives CDR1 LNHDA, CDR2 SQIVND (reference sequence). The CDR3 has 14 amino acids. The CDR3 nucleotides are TGTGCCAGTATCAACAGACAGGGAGAAGCTGAAGCTTTCTTT. It specifies CASINRQGEAEAFF.

The chain recombines TRBV7-6 with TRBJ2-1, with 7 bases lining up with TRBD1. The CDR3 extends over 16 amino acids. Per the germline V gene, CDR1 is SGHVS and CDR2 is FNYEAQ. J was trimmed by 0 bases and V by 5 bases; bases with no gene match: 7. CDR3: CASSLTGSSSYNEQFF. The CDR3 region has the DNA TGTGCCAGCAGCCTGACAGGGTCCAGCTCCTACAATGAGCAGTTCTTC. The variable domain in full, completed from reference TRBV7-6 and TRBJ2-1, reads GAGVSQSPRYKVTKRGQDVALRCDPISGHVSLYWYRQALGQGPEFLTYFNYEAQQDKSGLPNDRFSAERPEGSISTLTIQRTEQRDSAMYRCASSLTGSSSYNEQFFGPGTRLTVL.

The CDR3 coding sequence is TGTGCCAGTGTCAACCGGGGGGATTCCTCTGGGGCCAACGTCCTGACTTTC. Its protein product is CASVNRGDSSGANVLTF. This rearrangement joins TRBV19 to TRBJ2-6; TRBD2 agrees at 7 bases. Germline loops: CDR1 LNHDA, CDR2 SQIVND (reference sequence). Germline trimming cut 8 bases from V and 0 bases from J; bases unmatched to any gene: 10. The CDR3 runs 17 residues.

The CDR3 DNA is TGCGCCAGCAGCTTGGGCTCTAGCGGGGGGAACACCGGGGAGCTGTTTTTT. Encoded protein: CASSLGSSGGNTGELFF. The chain combines TRBV5-1 with TRBJ2-2; 10 positions agree with TRBD2. Germline lookup yields CDR1 SGHRS and CDR2 YFSETQ. CDR3 length: 17 residues. Trimming cost V 0 bases and J 1 base; bases outside gene matches: 3. The variable domain in full, completed from reference TRBV5-1 and TRBJ2-2, reads KAGVTQTPRYLIKTRGQQVTLSCSPISGHRSVSWYQQTPGQGLQFLFEYFSETQRNKGNFPGRFSGRQFSNSRSEMNVSTLELGDSALYLCASSLGSSGGNTGELFFGEGSRLTVL.

J is TRBJ2-1 and V is TRBV4-2, with TRBD2 identical over 8 bases. Germline trimming cut 0 bases from V and 4 bases from J; bases unmatched to any gene: 11. Germline loops: CDR1 LGHNA, CDR2 YNFKEQ. This CDR3 spans 18 amino acids. CDR3 sequence (DNA): TGTGCCAGCAGCCAAGATCTGGGGGGACTAGTTTTATACAATGAGCAGTTCTTC. Translated, it gives CASSQDLGGLVLYNEQFF.

This clone appeared once. The J gene is TRBJ1-4, the V gene TRBV7-9, with 8 bases lining up with TRBD1. Unmatched junction bases numbered 6, after V lost 6 bases and J lost 3 bases. This CDR3 is built from 15 residues. The germline V gene has CDR1 SEHNR and CDR2 FQNEAQ (reference sequence). The CDR3 DNA follows: TGTGCCAGCAGGGCAGGGGGCATGGCTAATGAAAAACTGTTTTTT. Protein product: CASRAGGMANEKLFF.

A single count supports this clone. The V call is TRBV19, the J call TRBJ2-3, with a tentative D call TRBD2 (6 bases). With 5 bases removed from V and 2 bases from J, the gap between germline ends came to 14 bases. CDR1 is LNHDA and CDR2 is SQIVND in the germline V gene (reference sequence). The CDR3 has 15 residues. The DNA for the CDR3 is TGTGCCAGTAGTTTGCGGGAAGGAGCCACAGATACGCAGTATTTT. The encoded protein is CASSLREGATDTQYF.

The chain has TRBV7-8 and TRBJ1-2; D perhaps matches TRBD1 (6 bases). This CDR3 has 15 residues. CDR1 and CDR2 from the germline V gene are SGHVS and FQNEAQ. V shed 8 bases and J shed 0 bases, with 16 bases lying between them. The CDR3 is CASDLWDMPNYGYTF. In nucleotides, the CDR3 is TGTGCCAGCGACCTCTGGGACATGCCTAACTATGGCTACACCTTC.

The rearrangement joins TRBV6-5 to TRBJ2-2; D may be TRBD1 (6 bases). Trimming pared 6 bases from V and 0 bases from J, leaving 11 bases between. The CDR3 totals 15 residues. CDR1 is MNHEY, CDR2 SVGAGI, per germline. CDR3 residues: CASRPQGANTGELFF. CDR3 nucleotides: TGTGCCAGCAGGCCACAGGGTGCGAACACCGGGGAGCTGTTTTTT.

The CDR3 is CASSEAPGLAGVQTQYF. The CDR3 DNA reads TGTGCCAGCAGTGAAGCGCCGGGACTAGCGGGAGTTCAGACCCAGTACTTC. The rearrangement uses TRBV2 and TRBJ2-5; 14 bases agree with TRBD2. Germline CDR1 is SNHLY and CDR2 is FYNNEI. V lost 0 bases and J lost 6; bases outside the gene matches: 6. This CDR3 contains 17 residues.

The chain couples TRBV30 to TRBJ2-5; tentatively, D is TRBD2 (6 bases). Germline assignment: CDR1 GTSNPN and CDR2 SVGIG (reference sequence). The CDR3 extends over 16 amino acids. Trimming pared 3 bases from V and 1 base from J, leaving 18 bases between. DNA of the CDR3: TGTGCCTGGAGCGTGGGGTCGCCGGGAGTCCAAGAGACCCAGTACTTC. As protein: CAWSVGSPGVQETQYF.

The chain carries TRBV11-3 and TRBJ2-1; D unresolved. V was clipped by 4 bases and J by 10 bases, with 14 bases between them. The germline CDR1 and CDR2 sequences are SGHNT and YENEEA. This CDR3 is 13 amino acids long. In DNA form, the CDR3 reads TGTGCCAGCAGCTATGTACCGGGTAGCGAGCAGTTCTTC. Translation: CASSYVPGSEQFF.

This rearrangement joins TRBV28 to TRBJ1-3, with 7 positions matching TRBD1. The ends lost 7 bases at V and 2 bases at J; junction bases unmatched: 5. The CDR3 has 14 amino acids. Germline-derived CDR1 and CDR2 are MDHEN and SYDVKM. As DNA, the CDR3 is TGTGCCAGCATGGTAGGGGGCCCTGGAAACACCATATATTTT. Translating it yields CASMVGGPGNTIYF. The whole variable domain, filled in from reference TRBV28 and TRBJ1-3, reads DVKVTQSSRYLVKRTGEKVFLECVQDMDHENMFWYRQDPGLGLRLIYFSYDVKMKEKGDIPEGYSVSREKKERFSLILESASTNQTSMYLCASMVGGPGNTIYFGEGSWLTVV.

This chain uses TRBV18 with TRBJ1-1; 8 bases match TRBD1. Trimming took 6 bases from V and 11 from J; bases not matched to a gene: 14. Per the germline V gene, CDR1 is KGHSH and CDR2 is LQKENI. The CDR3 runs 14 residues. The CDR3 protein is CASSQGDRRFEAFF. CDR3 in DNA: TGTGCCAGCTCCCAGGGGGACAGGAGGTTTGAGGCTTTCTTT. Full variable domain (remainder filled in from reference TRBV18 and TRBJ1-1): NAGVMQNPRHLVRRRGQEARLRCSPMKGHSHVYWYRQLPEEGLKFMVYLQKENIIDESGMPKERFSAEFPKEGPSILRIQQVVRGDSAAYFCASSQGDRRFEAFFGQGTRLTVV.

This clone has more than one count but fewer than ten. The V call is TRBV6-1, the J call TRBJ2-1; 7 positions agree with TRBD1. Trimming removed 2 bases from V and 0 bases from J; junction bases left unmatched: 7. This CDR3 spans 17 amino acids. Per germline, CDR1 MNHNS and CDR2 SASEGT. CDR3 nucleotide sequence: TGTGCCAGCAGTGAAAGGCCGACAGGGATCTCCTACAATGAGCAGTTCTTC. This gives the protein CASSERPTGISYNEQFF.

J is TRBJ2-1 and V is TRBV7-3; D remains unclear. The length of the CDR3 is 11 residues. Per the germline V gene, CDR1 is SGHTA and CDR2 is FQGTGA. Trimming shortened V by 5 bases and J by 6 bases, and 5 bases separated the two germline ends. In DNA form, the CDR3 reads TGTGCCAGCAGCCGCGGCAATGAGCAGTTCTTC. Its translation is CASSRGNEQFF.

This clone was detected only once. CDR3 DNA: TGTGCCAGTGGACTAGCGGGAGGGACCGGGGAGCTGTTTTTT. Translation gives CASGLAGGTGELFF. The rearrangement uses TRBV19 and TRBJ2-2; 15 positions match TRBD2. CDR1 LNHDA and CDR2 SQIVND come from the germline V gene (reference sequence). The CDR3 consists of 14 residues. The V segment lost 8 bases and the J segment 5 bases; nucleotides outside the gene matches: 0. The complete variable domain, with remaining parts taken from reference TRBV19 and TRBJ2-2, reads DGGITQSPKYLFRKEGQNVTLSCEQNLNHDAMYWYRQDPGQGLRLIYYSQIVNDFQKGDIAEGYSVSREKKESFPLTVTSAQKNPTAFYLCASGLAGGTGELFFGEGSRLTVL.

The chain links TRBV28 to TRBJ2-3; tentatively, D is TRBD2 (5 bases). Trimming stripped 2 bases from V and 2 bases from J, with 14 bases between. The CDR3 contains 16 residues. Germline V gene lookup returns CDR1 MDHEN and CDR2 SYDVKM. The CDR3 region has the DNA TGTGCCAGCAGTTTAGCTACTAGTTGGAACACAGATACGCAGTATTTT. Its protein is CASSLATSWNTDTQYF.

V is TRBV4-1 and J is TRBJ1-2; TRBD1 matches at 9 bases. The trim removed 3 bases at V and 5 bases at J, leaving 10 bases unmatched. This CDR3 has 16 amino acids. The germline V gene encodes CDR1 MGHRA and CDR2 YSYEKL. The CDR3: CASSQTETGGGYGYTF. In DNA form, the CDR3 reads TGCGCCAGCAGCCAGACTGAGACAGGGGGGGGATATGGCTACACCTTC.

The chain recombines TRBV5-1 with TRBJ2-3; unclear D gene. Germline V gene lookup returns CDR1 SGHRS and CDR2 YFSETQ. The CDR3 covers 13 residues. V shed 0 bases and J shed 8 bases, with 10 bases lying between them. For the CDR3, the DNA is TGCGCCAGCAGCTTGGAGTCCCGCGGTACGCAGTATTTT. Translating it yields CASSLESRGTQYF. The full variable domain, completed using reference TRBV5-1 and TRBJ2-3, is KAGVTQTPRYLIKTRGQQVTLSCSPISGHRSVSWYQQTPGQGLQFLFEYFSETQRNKGNFPGRFSGRQFSNSRSEMNVSTLELGDSALYLCASSLESRGTQYFGPGTRLTVL.

The chain carries TRBV19 and TRBJ2-5, with 9 bases identical to TRBD1. The CDR3 is 14 residues long. CDR1 and CDR2 from the germline V gene are LNHDA and SQIVND (reference sequence). V lost 4 bases to trimming and J lost 4 bases; unmatched junction nucleotides: 4. CDR3 sequence reads: CASSTGTGLETQYF. In DNA, the CDR3 is TGTGCCAGTAGTACTGGGACAGGGCTAGAGACCCAGTACTTC.